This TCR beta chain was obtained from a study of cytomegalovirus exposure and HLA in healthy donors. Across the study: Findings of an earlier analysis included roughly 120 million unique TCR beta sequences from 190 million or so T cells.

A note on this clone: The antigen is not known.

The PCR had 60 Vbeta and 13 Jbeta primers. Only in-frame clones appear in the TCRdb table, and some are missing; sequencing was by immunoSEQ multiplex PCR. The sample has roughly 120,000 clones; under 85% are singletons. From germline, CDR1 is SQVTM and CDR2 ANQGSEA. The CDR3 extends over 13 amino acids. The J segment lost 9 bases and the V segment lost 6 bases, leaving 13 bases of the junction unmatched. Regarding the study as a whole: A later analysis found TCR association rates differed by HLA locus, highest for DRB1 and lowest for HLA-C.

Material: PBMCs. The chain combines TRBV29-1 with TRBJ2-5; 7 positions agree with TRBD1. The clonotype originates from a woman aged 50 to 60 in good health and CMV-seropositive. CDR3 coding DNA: TGCAGCGTCGGCACCAGCGGAGACAGGGCCCAGTACTTC. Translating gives CSVGTSGDRAQYF.